Listed below are T cell receptor beta chains from one sample, sequenced in a study of shared clonotypes between healthy human individuals. Data came from immunoSEQ multiplex PCR; TCRdb stores just in-frame clones and leaves some out. Counted here are some 2,100,000 clones, 85% to 95% occurring once; the ten biggest clones make up more than 1.5%. Sequencing was done on a sample of naive CD8+ T cells from PBMCs. Receptor source: a man between 18 and 35 years old in good health. Some clones in this sample may be carry-over from other donors' samples. CDR3s leave out the opening cysteine and the closing phenylalanine or tryptophan. Each record gives: D gene, J gene, V gene, CDR3 protein. The D gene is left open where the match is weak.

NA,TRBJ1-1,TRBV9,ASRAKSGTEAF
NA,TRBJ2-3,TRBV27,ASRLLKGTSSTDTQY
NA,TRBJ1-1,TRBV11-2,ASSQTNTEAF
NA,TRBJ1-5,TRBV19,ASGGAYVYNFQPQH
TRBD2,TRBJ2-7,TRBV27,ASSLSLAGSSYEQY
NA,TRBJ2-2,TRBV30,AWSVLWGSNTGELF
TRBD2,TRBJ2-7,TRBV7-6,ASSPTSGSMYEQY
NA,TRBJ2-1,TRBV11-2,ASSLGRFSYNEQF
NA,TRBJ2-2,TRBV5-1,ASSLVRSGELF
NA,TRBJ1-5,TRBV2,ASSEADRQPQH
TRBD1,TRBJ2-2,TRBV7-6,ASSPPGQGTGELF
NA,TRBJ2-7,TRBV30,AWSLAVYEQY
NA,TRBJ2-1,TRBV4-3,ASSQELDNEQF
NA,TRBJ1-5,TRBV7-9,ASSYRVGRWGQPQH
NA,TRBJ2-1,TRBV19,ASSIMMREQF
NA,TRBJ2-5,TRBV28,ASGPLAETQY
TRBD1,TRBJ2-7,TRBV7-9,ASSLLGDRGPYEQY
NA,TRBJ2-7,TRBV7-9,ASSLPLTGYEQY
NA,TRBJ2-1,TRBV19,ASNQGLDNEQF
TRBD2,TRBJ2-7,TRBV5-4,ASSLGLAGVNEQY
NA,TRBJ2-7,TRBV30,AWSVSGEQY
NA,TRBJ2-7,TRBV5-6,ASSLYTGRLGSEQY
NA,TRBJ2-7,TRBV7-9,ASSSSRGPDAYYEQY
TRBD2,TRBJ2-1,TRBV25-1,ASSEYGGLAGADEQF
TRBD2,TRBJ2-7,TRBV10-3,AISESSGTSGRGWYEQY
NA,TRBJ2-1,TRBV9,ASSAEGPYNEQF
NA,TRBJ2-7,TRBV28,ASSLGQGGEQY
TRBD2,TRBJ2-1,TRBV5-4,ASSRRLALSPYNEQF
NA,TRBJ1-1,TRBV30,AWRPKEGTFVNTEAF
TRBD1,TRBJ2-1,TRBV28,ASRIGTGFREQF
TRBD1,TRBJ2-7,TRBV5-1,ASSEDRGNYEQY
NA,TRBJ2-1,TRBV29-1,SVPRRFDEQF
NA,TRBJ2-5,TRBV21-1,ASPVVGETQY
NA,TRBJ2-7,TRBV7-3,ASSLTPGHEQY
NA,TRBJ1-4,TRBV7-9,ASSSKEMANEKLF
NA,TRBJ2-1,TRBV5-1,ASSGSNEQF
NA,TRBJ1-4,TRBV7-9,ASRSGRDEKLF
TRBD1,TRBJ2-2,TRBV12-5,ASGLNRGTGELF
TRBD2,TRBJ2-7,TRBV28,ASSPGGEGGFYEQY
TRBD1,TRBJ2-1,TRBV4-2,ASSQSLRDREQF
TRBD1,TRBJ1-1,TRBV18,ASSRDRDTEAF
NA,TRBJ1-5,TRBV19,ASRLYILPNQPQH
NA,TRBJ2-7,TRBV7-9,ASSLETYEQY
TRBD1,TRBJ1-3,TRBV5-6,ASSWGQGVTGNTIY
NA,TRBJ2-2,TRBV7-9,ASSLDTGELF
NA,TRBJ2-7,TRBV7-6,ASSPTGLGEQY
NA,TRBJ1-2,TRBV7-2,ASSLAEDYT
TRBD2,TRBJ2-2,TRBV5-1,ASSLGLAGWTNTGELF
NA,TRBJ2-1,TRBV5-1,ASSFLGNEQF
NA,TRBJ1-2,TRBV7-9,AEGKGYT
TRBD1,TRBJ2-1,TRBV9,ASSAPTGTNEQF
NA,TRBJ1-1,TRBV18,ASSPRTRRENTEAF
NA,TRBJ2-1,TRBV28,ASIGAKVNNEQF
TRBD2,TRBJ2-1,TRBV4-2,ASSPGGTNEQF
TRBD1,TRBJ2-2,TRBV10-2,ASESDRGSGELF
NA,TRBJ2-3,TRBV5-1,ASSSLGEGQDRDTQY
NA,TRBJ2-7,TRBV7-3,ASSLGTGYEQY
NA,TRBJ2-1,TRBV27,ASSLLGNNEQF
TRBD1,TRBJ2-1,TRBV19,ATQTSGGGEQF
NA,TRBJ2-7,TRBV4-2,ASSQLTGLRSPYEQY